The source of this T cell receptor beta chain is a study of early T cells in non-severe SARS-CoV-2 infection. Study-level information: Sequenced bulk RNA came from whole blood that was unsorted, and chains were unpaired.

Study findings and constraints: A preference for anti-spike CD8 responses marked VDJdb matching, which missed private and CD4 specificities.

Unique molecular identifiers (one per individual cDNA molecule) were attached. Each CDR3 protein gets one entry after TCRdb re-called the 5' RACE reads with MiXCR. The table shows roughly 100,000 distinct CDR3 sequences, with 12% to 15% occurring only once. This clonotype was counted ten times or more. Its target is not known. CDR3 size: 17 residues. V was pared by 7 bases and J by 5 bases, with 27 bases between. CDR1 SEHNR and CDR2 FQNEAQ come from the germline V gene (reference sequence). The sequencing sample was made of whole blood. The V call is TRBV7-9, the J call TRBJ2-7; D remains ambiguous. The sequence derives from an adult who was a healthcare worker with PCR-confirmed SARS-CoV-2 infection or an uninfected control (not recorded which). Here the CDR3 reads CASTHRREGLSVDEQYF. DNA of the CDR3: TGTGCCAGCACCCACCGCAGAGAAGGGCTTTCGGTCGACGAGCAGTACTTC.